Here is one TCR beta chain with its context. The target antigen is unknown. V dropped 5 bases and J dropped 7; count of bases not matched to a gene: 10. The CDR3 extends over 15 amino acids. Per germline, CDR1 PRHDT and CDR2 FYEKMQ (reference sequence). The protocol was immunoSEQ multiplex PCR, while the TCRdb copy is restricted to in-frame clones and leaves out a portion. The data show about 45,000 clones, with 85% to 90% seen just once and almost 2.5% held by the top ten. These data are taken from a study of T cell clones after liver transplantation. About the research overall: Pre-transplant mixed lymphocyte reactions yielded third-party-reactive TCRbeta sequences as comparators for graft-donor-reactive sequences. Broader study findings: A larger donor-reactive than third-party decline suggested partial antigen-specific deletion. Graft donor-reactive T cells possibly entered the graft instead of undergoing deletion.

The chain carries TRBV13 and TRBJ2-7; 11 bases are shared with TRBD2. The specimen comprised CD4+ T cells from blood, sampled 24 months after liver transplant. This clonotype was sampled from a human patient who received a liver transplant. Some T cells here may be from the graft donor. The CDR3 nucleotides read TGTGCCAGCAGCCTTGGGACTAGCGGCCCCAGGGAGCAGTACTTC. Residues: CASSLGTSGPREQYF.